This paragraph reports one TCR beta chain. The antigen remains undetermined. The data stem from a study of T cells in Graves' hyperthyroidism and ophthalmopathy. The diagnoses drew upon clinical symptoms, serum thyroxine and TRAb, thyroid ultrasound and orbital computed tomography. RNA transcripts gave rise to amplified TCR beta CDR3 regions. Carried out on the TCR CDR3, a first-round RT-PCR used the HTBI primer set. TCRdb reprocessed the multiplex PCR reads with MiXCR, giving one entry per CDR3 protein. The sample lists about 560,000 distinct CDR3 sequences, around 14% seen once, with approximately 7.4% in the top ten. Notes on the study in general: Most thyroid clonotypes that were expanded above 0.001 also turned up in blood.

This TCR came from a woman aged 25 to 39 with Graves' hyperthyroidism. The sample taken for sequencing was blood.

CDR3 nucleotides: TGTGCCAGCAGCACCCGGACAGGGCGCACAGATACGCAGTATTTT. Protein: CASSTRTGRTDTQYF. The genes are TRBV7-8 and TRBJ2-3; 8 bases are a match to TRBD1. Trimming cost V 5 bases and J 1 base; bases outside gene matches: 5. CDR3 size: 15 residues. Germline values: CDR1 SGHVS, CDR2 FQNEAQ.